The 24 T cell receptor beta chains below come from one sample, sequenced in a study of beta chain features in type 1 diabetes. Expressed TCRB transcripts were sequenced after all isolated RNA was converted to cDNA. Sequencing was performed with immunoSEQ multiplex PCR; in TCRdb, only in-frame clones are kept and a portion is missing. The table shows 240,000 or so clones, with roughly two thirds occurring only once. Sequenced input: naive CD4+ T cells from blood. The origin of the receptors is a man aged 25-45 years in good health.

V gene TRBV29-1 combines with J gene TRBJ2-4, with no clear D. This CDR3 is built from 14 residues. Trimming stripped 1 base from V and 0 bases from J, with 7 bases between. Germline V lookup: CDR1 SQVTM, CDR2 ANQGSEA. The CDR3 bases are TGCAGCGTTGAAGCGGTATTAGCCAAAAACATTCAGTACTTC. This translates into CSVEAVLAKNIQYF.

This sequence joins TRBV30 and TRBJ2-2; 7 nucleotides agree with TRBD1. Germline V CDR1 and CDR2: GTSNPN, SVGIG (reference sequence). CDR3 length: 12 amino acids. The J segment lost 4 bases and the V segment lost 7 bases, leaving 3 bases of the junction unmatched. The CDR3 nucleotides are TGTGCCTACAAGGGGGCCACCGGGGAGCTGTTTTTT. It encodes CAYKGATGELFF.

The CDR3 region has the DNA TGCGCCAGCAGCTTGAAGGCCAGCACAGATACGCAGTATTTT. Its protein product is CASSLKASTDTQYF. V and J are TRBV5-1 and TRBJ2-3; D not certain. This CDR3 is 14 amino acids long. Germline V gene data show CDR1 as SGHRS and CDR2 as YFSETQ. Trimming took off 1 base at V and 0 bases at J, with 6 bases between the two ends.

The chain recombines TRBV29-1 with TRBJ2-1; D gene unclear. Germline CDR1 and CDR2: SQVTM and ANQGSEA. The CDR3 is made up of 13 amino acids. The V and J ends lost 0 bases and 2 bases respectively, with 5 bases between them. DNA for the CDR3: TGCAGCGTTGAAGAGGGCACCTACAATGAGCAGTTCTTC. This translates into CSVEEGTYNEQFF.

About this clone itself: The sample contains more than one DNA sequence encoding this CDR3. This chain connects TRBV18 to TRBJ2-1; no clear D gene. The CDR3 is 11 residues long. Trimming removed 3 bases at V and 5 bases at J, with 2 bases between. CDR1 is KGHSH and CDR2 is LQKENI in the germline V gene. The CDR3 DNA reads as TGTGCCAGCTCACCTGACAATGAGCAGTTCTTC. Translation: CASSPDNEQFF.

The CDR3: CASSLFRDRVPEAFF. The CDR3 nucleotides are TGTGCCAGCAGCTTATTTCGGGACAGGGTTCCTGAAGCTTTCTTT. The V gene is TRBV7-9, the J gene TRBJ1-1; 9 bases line up with TRBD1. J lost 6 bases, V lost 2 bases, and 7 bases had no gene match. Looked up from germline, CDR1 is SEHNR and CDR2 is FQNEAQ (reference sequence). This CDR3 has 15 residues.

In regard to this clone: The same CDR3 can be traced to other DNA sequences in this sample. The J gene is TRBJ2-1, the V gene TRBV7-9, with 7 bases aligning to TRBD2. Germline CDR1 and CDR2: SEHNR and FQNEAQ (reference sequence). After removal of 5 bases from V and 9 bases from J, the junction contained 7 bases not matched to a gene. The CDR3 has 13 residues. Here the CDR3 reads CASSARLAPEQFF. The CDR3 DNA sequence: TGTGCCAGCAGCGCCCGACTAGCTCCTGAGCAGTTCTTC.

This clone was observed once. Other DNA sequences in the same sample also yield this CDR3. The V and J genes are TRBV7-2 and TRBJ2-3; no reliable D call. V gave up 5 bases and J gave up 3 bases, with 9 bases separating them. Germline lookup yields CDR1 SGHTA and CDR2 FQGNSA. CDR3 length equals 13 residues. CDR3 residues: CASSLARTDTQYF. The CDR3 coding sequence is TGTGCCAGCAGCCTCGCCCGGACAGATACGCAGTATTTT.

The chain is built from TRBV7-2 and TRBJ2-1, with 11 bases fitting TRBD2. The CDR3 loop spans 16 amino acids. Germline V gives CDR1 SGHTA, CDR2 FQGNSA. J gave up 4 bases and V 4 bases, and 6 bases lay outside the gene matches. CDR3 nucleotide sequence: TGTGCCAGCAGCTCCCCTAGCGGGGGGACGTACAATGAGCAGTTCTTC. Its protein is CASSSPSGGTYNEQFF. The whole variable domain, remainder taken from reference TRBV7-2 and TRBJ2-1, is GAGVSQSPSNKVTEKGKDVELRCDPISGHTALYWYRQSLGQGLEFLIYFQGNSAPDKSGLPSDRFSAERTGGSVSTLTIQRTQQEDSAVYLCASSSPSGGTYNEQFFGPGTRLTVL.

The rearrangement uses TRBV5-6 and TRBJ2-3; no reliable D call. The CDR3 sequence is 14 residues long. V shed 4 bases and J shed 4 bases, with 13 bases lying between them. The germline gives CDR1 SGHDT, CDR2 YYEEEE. CDR3 sequence: CASSPDPGADTQYF. In DNA, the CDR3 is TGTGCCAGCAGCCCAGACCCGGGCGCAGATACGCAGTATTTT.

The chain carries TRBV25-1 and TRBJ2-5; TRBD1 matches 9 bases. The CDR3 loop spans 15 amino acids. With 4 bases clipped from V and 5 bases from J, the junction kept 8 bases outside the gene matches. Germline V lookup: CDR1 MGHDK, CDR2 SYGVNS. The CDR3 DNA reads TGTGCCAGCAGTGCTTGGACAGGGGTGGACGAGACCCAGTACTTC. Its translation is CASSAWTGVDETQYF.

This chain links TRBV30 with TRBJ1-2; D gene unclear. V dropped 0 bases and J dropped 4 bases, with 15 bases sitting between them. The CDR3 runs 15 residues. The germline V gene has CDR1 GTSNPN and CDR2 SVGIG (reference sequence). The CDR3, as DNA: TGTGCCTGGAGTGTACTCCTCACCACTCCCTATGGCTACACCTTC. Amino acid sequence: CAWSVLLTTPYGYTF.

This sequence joins TRBV9 and TRBJ2-3; 9 positions agree with TRBD2. The CDR3 consists of 16 residues. In germline, CDR1 is SGDLS, CDR2 YYNGEE. The ends lost 4 bases at V and 2 bases at J; junction bases unmatched: 8. The CDR3 DNA reads TGTGCCAGCAGCCCTCGTCTAGCGGGACCCACAGATACGCAGTATTTT. Its translation: CASSPRLAGPTDTQYF.

This clone was picked up a small number of times. The same CDR3 arises from other DNA sequences in this sample as well. This chain joins TRBV29-1 and TRBJ1-1; a possible D gene is TRBD1 (5 bases). V was shortened by 3 bases and J by 0 bases, with 8 bases between the two germline ends. The CDR3 is 13 residues long. Germline CDR1 is SQVTM and CDR2 is ANQGSEA. The CDR3 DNA is TGCAGCGTTGAGGGGGTCATGAACACTGAAGCTTTCTTT. This encodes CSVEGVMNTEAFF.

This clone is a singleton in its sample. The sample contains more than one DNA sequence encoding this CDR3. The CDR3: CASSLQGNTEAFF. CDR3 sequence (DNA): TGTGCCAGCAGCTTACAGGGGAACACTGAAGCTTTCTTT. This rearrangement joins TRBV7-2 to TRBJ1-1; tentative D call: TRBD1 (5 bases). V lost 2 bases to trimming and J lost 1 base, with 5 bases between them. The CDR3 contains 13 residues. CDR1 and CDR2 from the germline V gene are SGHTA and FQGNSA. Full variable domain (outside the CDR3, taken from reference TRBV7-2 and TRBJ1-1): GAGVSQSPSNKVTEKGKDVELRCDPISGHTALYWYRQSLGQGLEFLIYFQGNSAPDKSGLPSDRFSAERTGGSVSTLTIQRTQQEDSAVYLCASSLQGNTEAFFGQGTRLTVV.

This clone has a single count. The same CDR3 is also encoded by other DNA sequences in this sample. In DNA, the CDR3 is TGCAGCGTTGGCCAGGGTGGCTATGGCTACACCTTC. The encoded protein is CSVGQGGYGYTF. The V gene is TRBV29-1, the J gene TRBJ1-2, with D possibly matching TRBD1 (5 bases). Trimming removed 4 bases at V and 4 bases at J, with 10 bases between. The CDR3 covers 12 residues. Germline V gene lookup returns CDR1 SQVTM and CDR2 ANQGSEA.

This clone appeared a single time. The chain links TRBV7-2 to TRBJ2-3, with D uncertain. The CDR3 has 13 amino acids. The germline V gene has CDR1 SGHTA and CDR2 FQGNSA. V lost 1 base and J lost 6, with 8 bases in between. The CDR3 nucleotides are TGTGCCAGCAGCTTAGTTCTTAGGGATACGCAGTATTTT. Encoded protein: CASSLVLRDTQYF. Variable domain in full (rest from reference TRBV7-2 and TRBJ2-3): GAGVSQSPSNKVTEKGKDVELRCDPISGHTALYWYRQSLGQGLEFLIYFQGNSAPDKSGLPSDRFSAERTGGSVSTLTIQRTQQEDSAVYLCASSLVLRDTQYFGPGTRLTVL.

This clone was counted once. The sample contains more than one DNA sequence encoding this CDR3. This rearrangement joins TRBV29-1 to TRBJ2-1, with no clear D. This CDR3 comprises 11 residues. Germline assignment: CDR1 SQVTM and CDR2 ANQGSEA. Trimming shortened V by 4 bases and J by 4 bases, and 5 bases separated the two germline ends. This CDR3 is CSVGRYNEQFF. CDR3 nucleotide sequence: TGCAGCGTTGGCAGGTACAATGAGCAGTTCTTC.

This clone was observed a few times. The rearrangement links TRBV6-6 to TRBJ2-7; 9 bases align to TRBD1. With 6 bases clipped from V and 2 bases from J, the junction kept 2 bases outside the gene matches. The CDR3 contains 13 residues. CDR1 is MNHNY and CDR2 is SVGAGI in the germline V gene (reference sequence). The CDR3 coding sequence is TGTGCCAGCAGCCGGGACAGGGCCTACGAGCAGTACTTC. Translation: CASSRDRAYEQYF.

Only a few counts were recorded for this clone. The V gene is TRBV29-1, the J gene TRBJ2-1, with D possibly being TRBD1 (5 bases). This CDR3 has 13 amino acids. Trimming took 3 bases from V and 12 from J, leaving 18 bases between them. Germline assignment: CDR1 SQVTM and CDR2 ANQGSEA. Written as DNA, the CDR3 is TGCAGCGTTGACCGGACACAGCCTCATGGGCAGTTCTTC. It encodes CSVDRTQPHGQFF.

For the CDR3, the DNA is TGTGCCAGCAGTCACGGTGGGGGACTAGCGGGATCCGAGCAGTACTTC. Residues: CASSHGGGLAGSEQYF. The rearrangement uses TRBV6-6 and TRBJ2-7; TRBD2 agrees at 13 bases. CDR1 and CDR2 from the germline V gene are MNHNY and SVGAGI (reference sequence). The CDR3 length is 16 residues. The trim removed 5 bases at V and 6 bases at J, leaving 10 bases unmatched.

The sample holds one count of this clone. The CDR3 here is CASSLRRAYEQYF. CDR3 sequence (DNA): TGTGCCAGCAGTTTAAGGCGGGCCTACGAGCAGTACTTC. This chain links TRBV28 with TRBJ2-7, with D maybe TRBD2 (5 bases). Germline-derived CDR1 and CDR2 are MDHEN and SYDVKM. The CDR3 length is 13 residues. V lost 2 bases and J 2 bases, leaving 7 bases between the germline ends.

The chain has TRBV30 and TRBJ1-1; D unresolved. CDR1 is GTSNPN and CDR2 is SVGIG in the germline V gene (reference sequence). The CDR3 runs to 13 residues. V shed 3 bases and J shed 8 bases, with 16 bases lying between them. The DNA for the CDR3 is TGTGCCTGGAGGCCCCGGGTTGTACGCGAAGCTTTCTTT. Its protein product is CAWRPRVVREAFF.

V and J are TRBV30 and TRBJ2-1; 8 bases fit TRBD2. Germline-derived CDR1 and CDR2 are GTSNPN and SVGIG (reference sequence). CDR3 length: 13 amino acids. V lost 1 base and J lost 5; bases outside the gene matches: 1. CDR3 in DNA: TGTGCCTGGAGTGGACTAGCGCACAATGAGCAGTTCTTC. It encodes CAWSGLAHNEQFF. Complete variable domain (other parts from reference TRBV30 and TRBJ2-1): SQTIHQWPATLVQPVGSPLSLECTVEGTSNPNLYWYRQAAGRGLQLLFYSVGIGQISSEVPQNLSASRPQDRQFILSSKKLLLSDSGFYLCAWSGLAHNEQFFGPGTRLTVL.